This T cell receptor beta chain comes out of a study of blood T cell repertoires in COVID-19. Study background: PBMCs, B-cell-depleted T cells, or T cells provided the cDNA or gDNA that made up the material.

Measured with immunoSEQ multiplex PCR; TCRdb has only the in-frame clones, and not every one. The table shows around 310,000 clones, with roughly 89% occurring only once. Trimming removed 10 bases from V and 5 bases from J; junction bases left unmatched: 10. The CDR3 totals 13 residues. Germline assignment: CDR1 SEHNR and CDR2 FQNEAQ (reference sequence). Material: PBMCs or T cells enriched from blood (not recorded which). This chain uses TRBV7-9 with TRBJ1-1, with 7 bases that match TRBD1. This receptor was taken from a woman aged 25 to 39 who had recovered from COVID-19. The CDR3 loop reads CAIIDREGTEAFF. Here the CDR3 DNA reads TGTGCCATTATCGACAGGGAAGGTACTGAAGCTTTCTTT. Combining the CDR3 with reference TRBV7-9 and TRBJ1-1 gives the whole variable domain DTGVSQNPRHKITKRGQNVTFRCDPISEHNRLYWYRQTLGQGPEFLTYFQNEAQLEKSRLLSDRFSAERPKGSFSTLEIQRTEQGDSAMYLCAIIDREGTEAFFGQGTRLTVV.